These T cell receptor beta chains were read from a single sample in a study of control samples from healthy donors and cancer patients. Some clones are missing from TCRdb's copy, which holds only in-frame ones; the method was immunoSEQ multiplex PCR. The table shows over 100,000 clones, with 80% to 95% occurring only once. The sequenced sample was blood. These receptors originate from a man between 18 and 29 years old in good health. The CDR3 runs from the conserved cysteine through the conserved F or W. Each record gives: V gene, J gene, CDR3 protein.

TRBV19	TRBJ1-1	CASSTGQNTEAFF
TRBV6-1	TRBJ1-6	CASSEVWGATYSPLHF
TRBV19	TRBJ2-6	CASSISGSGANVLTF
TRBV9	TRBJ2-2	CASSARLAGGPTGELFF
TRBV19	TRBJ1-5	CATRGLVTGQPQHF
TRBV6-5	TRBJ2-7	CASSSKTGWVDEQYF
TRBV7-9	TRBJ1-4	CASSLGGQINEKLFF
TRBV3-1/TRBV3-2	TRBJ1-5	CASSQRVAGPQHF
TRBV25-1	TRBJ1-1	CASSTRTLNTEAFF
TRBV10-3	TRBJ1-2	CAIEPGLRGYGYTF
TRBV4-1	TRBJ2-1	CASSHPNRGLWNEQFF
TRBV2	TRBJ2-3	CASSGGADTQYF
TRBV11-2	TRBJ1-3	CASSFGAGSGNTIYF
TRBV5-5	TRBJ2-7	CASSSEYDRVGEQYF
TRBV15	TRBJ2-5	CATSRVKGPETQYF
TRBV18	TRBJ2-7	CASSSTYEQYF
TRBV2	TRBJ1-2	CASRNDNYGYTF
TRBV6-6	TRBJ1-5	CASSPPNLNARPQHF
TRBV3-1/TRBV3-2	TRBJ1-1	CASSPPPGQGPSVTEAFF
TRBV7-9	TRBJ2-1	CASSPSLAGYNEQFF
TRBV11-2	TRBJ1-1	CASSLVQASTEAFF
TRBV5-4	TRBJ2-4	CASSFGTSKNIQYF
TRBV30	TRBJ1-6	CAWILGPNSPLHF
TRBV24-1	TRBJ2-7	CATSDGPGAFYEQYF
TRBV19	TRBJ2-4	CASREGYIQYF
TRBV18	TRBJ1-4	CASSPVGGWNEKLFF
TRBV7-3	TRBJ2-7	CASSSKTGQQYEQYF
TRBV19	-	CASWDGYEQYF
TRBV19	TRBJ1-2	CASSFQEPYGYTF
TRBV25-1	TRBJ1-1	CASSEGLGGYTEAFF
TRBV2	TRBJ1-3	CASTPRGGTIYF
TRBV18	TRBJ2-3	CASSPTADTQYF
TRBV27	TRBJ2-7	CASSAPGTGKHEQYF
TRBV6-5	TRBJ1-1	CASSFRRGNTEAFF
TRBV2	TRBJ1-2	CASSDTGTGILSSGYTF
TRBV6-5	TRBJ1-5	CASSHIRLPQHF
TRBV15	TRBJ2-1	CATSRTPRDFDNEQFF
TRBV7-7	TRBJ1-3	CASSPDSNSGNTIYF
TRBV7-2	TRBJ1-2	CASNQGIANYGYTF
TRBV11-2	TRBJ2-3	CASSGRGVTSRTDTQYF
TRBV9	TRBJ1-6	CASSVEAGGRINSPLHF
TRBV6-5	TRBJ1-2	CASSSRTANYGYTF
TRBV6-5	TRBJ2-5	CASSNRLAQETQYF
TRBV19	TRBJ1-1	CASSIPGASTEAFF
TRBV4-1	TRBJ1-1	CASSQVWGRNTEAFF
TRBV5-6	TRBJ2-1	CASSLHGQPYNEQFF
TRBV11-2	TRBJ2-7	CASSLGAPRRGGDYEQYF
TRBV6-1	TRBJ1-6	CASSEAPTNRLNSPLHF
TRBV6-1	TRBJ1-2	CASSEGDLDVYGYTF
TRBV2	TRBJ1-2	CTSKQGQAYGYTF
TRBV4-1	TRBJ2-1	CASMYRGEGYNEQFF
TRBV11-3	TRBJ2-2	CASSEFVGGTNTGELFF
TRBV5-1	TRBJ1-1	CASSLSFGQVNTEAFF
TRBV15	TRBJ2-7	CATSRADSYEQYF
TRBV19	TRBJ1-1	CASSVRALGEAFF